This T cell receptor beta chain originates from a study of human T cells and chemical hapten exposure. About the research overall: How much TCR each sample yielded varied, mostly because pooled library volumes differed slightly.

Time point here: pre-sensitization, week 0. Treatment specified: therapeutic diphenylcyclopropenone sensitization with weekly scalp DPC. The germline gives CDR1 DFQATT, CDR2 SNEGSKA (reference sequence). The V segment lost 6 bases and the J segment 7 bases; nucleotides outside the gene matches: 12. The CDR3 runs 15 residues. TCRdb redid the calling of the RACE reads with MiXCR, one entry per CDR3 protein. The table records tens of thousands of distinct CDR3 sequences, around 10% of them present only once. V and J are TRBV20-1 and TRBJ2-1, with 10 bases fitting TRBD1. The sequence was collected from a middle-aged woman with alopecia areata. Some clones in this sample may be carry-over from other donors' samples. Material: whole blood, obtained in connection with sensitization to the hapten diphenylcyclopropenone (DPC). DNA of the CDR3: TGCAGTGCCATTTCCCGGGACAGGGGAAGGAATGAGCAGTTCTTC. It is translated as CSAISRDRGRNEQFF.